This T cell receptor beta chain was obtained from a study of cytomegalovirus exposure and HLA in healthy donors. At the level of the study: When 350 to 500 donors were genotyped, more than 70% of them were found to fall in the Caucasian-associated ancestry cluster. Points from the study as a whole: High sensitivity and specificity were reportedly achieved when the classifier diagnosed cytomegalovirus status. The authors enumerated around 150 TCR beta chains as linked to cytomegalovirus.

Researchers ran the PCR with 60 Vbeta and 13 Jbeta primers. The data were produced by immunoSEQ multiplex PCR, yet TCRdb's version contains in-frame clones alone and is incomplete. The sample has some 170,000 clones, about 80% seen once; the top ten hold more than 3%. Despite likely unrecorded immune exposures, the donors were nominally healthy at the time of sampling. Remarks on this clone: No antigen is known for it.

Germline V gene data show CDR1 as SQVTM and CDR2 as ANQGSEA. Trimming stripped 3 bases from V and 15 bases from J, with 14 bases between. The CDR3 consists of 11 residues. The sequence came from a woman aged 55-70 years in good health and CMV-seropositive. Sequencing was carried out using PBMCs. The rearrangement links TRBV29-1 to TRBJ2-2; TRBD1 is a possible D gene (6 bases). The CDR3 protein is CSVDRMGAVFF. DNA for the CDR3: TGCAGCGTTGACCGCATGGGGGCGGTGTTTTTT.